This TCR beta chain comes out of a study of cytomegalovirus exposure and HLA in healthy donors. This CDR3 spans 20 amino acids. V dropped 4 bases and J dropped 0 bases, with 25 bases sitting between them. The PCR used 60 Vbeta and 13 Jbeta primers. Sequencing was performed with immunoSEQ multiplex PCR; in TCRdb, only in-frame clones are kept and a portion is missing. The table lists about 130,000 clones, about 80% of them singletons. Input material: PBMCs. This receptor was identified in a woman aged 50 to 65 in good health and CMV-seronegative. The rearrangement joins TRBV23-1 to TRBJ1-5; possible D gene TRBD1, 6 bases. TRBV23-1 belongs to the ORF category, with a function that is uncertain. CDR3: CASSLPGTSPGWYSNQPQHF. Written as DNA, the CDR3 is TGCGCCAGCAGTCTACCCGGGACATCGCCTGGTTGGTATAGCAATCAGCCCCAGCATTTT.